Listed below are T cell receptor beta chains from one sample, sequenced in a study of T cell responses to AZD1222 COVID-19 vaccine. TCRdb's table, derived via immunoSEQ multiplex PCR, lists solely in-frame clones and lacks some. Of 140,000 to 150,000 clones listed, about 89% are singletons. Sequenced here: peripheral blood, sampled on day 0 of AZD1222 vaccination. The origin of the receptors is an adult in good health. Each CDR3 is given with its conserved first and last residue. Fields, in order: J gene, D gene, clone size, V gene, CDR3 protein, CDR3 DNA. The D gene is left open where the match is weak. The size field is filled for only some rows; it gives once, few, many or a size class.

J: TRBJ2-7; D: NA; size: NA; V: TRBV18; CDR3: CASSPSSSSYEQYF; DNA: TGTGCCAGCTCACCATCGTCCTCTTCCTACGAGCAGTACTTC
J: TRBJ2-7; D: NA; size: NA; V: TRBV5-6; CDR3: CASSLGGYEQYF; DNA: TGTGCCAGCAGCTTGGGGGGCTACGAGCAGTACTTC
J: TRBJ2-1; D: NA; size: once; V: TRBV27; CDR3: CASSPGDVGGNEQFF; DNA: TGTGCCAGCAGTCCTGGCGATGTGGGAGGAAATGAGCAGTTCTTC
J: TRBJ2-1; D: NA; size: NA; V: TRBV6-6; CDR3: CASSYSSYNEQFF; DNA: TGTGCCAGCAGTTATTCCTCCTACAATGAGCAGTTCTTC
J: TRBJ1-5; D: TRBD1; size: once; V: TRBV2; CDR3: CASSERSGQGAGQPQHF; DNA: TGTGCCAGCAGTGAAAGGTCCGGACAGGGGGCTGGGCAGCCCCAGCATTTT
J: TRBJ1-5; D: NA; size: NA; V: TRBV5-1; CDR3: CASSLDQGPPNQPQHF; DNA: TGCGCCAGCAGCTTGGATCAGGGGCCCCCCAATCAGCCCCAGCATTTT
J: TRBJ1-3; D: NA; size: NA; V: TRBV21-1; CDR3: CASSKTGAGNTIYF; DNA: TGTGCCAGCAGCAAGACAGGGGCTGGAAACACCATATATTTT
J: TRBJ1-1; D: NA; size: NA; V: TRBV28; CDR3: CAGGGMNTEAFF; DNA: TGTGCCGGGGGGGGGATGAACACTGAAGCTTTCTTT
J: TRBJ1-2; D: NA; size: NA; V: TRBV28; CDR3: CASSLLAPTIGYTF; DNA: TGTGCCAGCAGTTTACTTGCCCCAACCATCGGCTACACCTTC
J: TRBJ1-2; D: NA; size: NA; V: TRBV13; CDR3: CASSLRAGLGGYTF; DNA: TGTGCCAGCAGCTTACGTGCGGGGCTCGGGGGCTACACCTTC
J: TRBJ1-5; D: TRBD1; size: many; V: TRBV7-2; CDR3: CASSLFRGSNQPQHF; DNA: TGTGCCAGCAGCTTATTCAGGGGGAGCAATCAGCCCCAGCATTTT
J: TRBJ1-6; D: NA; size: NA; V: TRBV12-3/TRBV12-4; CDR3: CASSSRNSPLHF; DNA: TGTGCCAGCAGTTCTCGGAATTCACCCCTCCACTTT
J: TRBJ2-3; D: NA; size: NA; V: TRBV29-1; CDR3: CSVDEGTDTQYF; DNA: TGCAGCGTTGACGAGGGGACAGATACGCAGTATTTT
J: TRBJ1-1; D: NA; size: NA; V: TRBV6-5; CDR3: CASGLRQANTEAFF; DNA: TGTGCCAGCGGGTTACGACAGGCAAACACTGAAGCTTTCTTT
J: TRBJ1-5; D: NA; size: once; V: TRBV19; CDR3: CASHPAGGDQPQHF; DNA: TGTGCCAGTCACCCCGCGGGGGGAGATCAGCCCCAGCATTTT
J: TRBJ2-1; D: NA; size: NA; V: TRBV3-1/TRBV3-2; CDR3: CASRKGVSYNEQFF; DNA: TGTGCCAGCAGAAAGGGAGTGTCCTACAATGAGCAGTTCTTC
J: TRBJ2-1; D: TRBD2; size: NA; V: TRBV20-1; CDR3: CSADLAGEQFF; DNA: TGCAGTGCAGATCTAGCGGGAGAGCAGTTCTTC
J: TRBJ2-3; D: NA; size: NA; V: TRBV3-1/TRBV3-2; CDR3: CASSQEATTSGQYF; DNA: TGTGCCAGCAGCCAAGAGGCCACGACGTCTGGGCAGTATTTT
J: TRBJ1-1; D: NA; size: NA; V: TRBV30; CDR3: CAWSPSGTLGWTEAFF; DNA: TGTGCCTGGAGCCCGTCGGGCACCCTCGGGTGGACTGAAGCTTTCTTT
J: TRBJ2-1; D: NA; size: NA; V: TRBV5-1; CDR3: CASSFGLAATPYNEQFF; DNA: TGCGCCAGCAGCTTTGGCTTAGCGGCCACGCCCTACAATGAGCAGTTCTTC
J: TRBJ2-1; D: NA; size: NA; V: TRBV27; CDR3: CASGSSYNEQFF; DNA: TGTGCCAGTGGGAGCTCCTACAATGAGCAGTTCTTC